The rows below give T cell receptor beta chains drawn from one sample of a study of PD-1 blockade in classical Hodgkin lymphoma. Only in-frame clones appear in the TCRdb table, and some are missing; sequencing was by immunoSEQ multiplex PCR. The sample lists about 110,000 clones, 80% to 90% occurring once. Specimen: peripheral blood mononuclear cells (PBMCs), collected before the second cycle of nivolumab. Receptors originate from a human donor with classical Hodgkin lymphoma. Each CDR3 is given with its conserved first and last residue. D genes are given only for firm matches. Some rows have no size entry. The others give once, few or many, or a class for an expanded clone.

d_call: -
clone_size: once
j_call: TRBJ1-1
v_call: TRBV5-8
cdr3_nt: TGTGCCAGCAGCTTGTCGGAGGGGTTTAGGATGACTGAAGCTTTCTTT
cdr3_aa: CASSLSEGFRMTEAFF

d_call: -
clone_size: once
j_call: TRBJ2-7
v_call: TRBV7-6
cdr3_nt: TGTGCCAGCAGCTTAGCTGACGGGGCCTACGAGCAGTACTTC
cdr3_aa: CASSLADGAYEQYF

d_call: TRBD2
clone_size: -
j_call: TRBJ2-1
v_call: TRBV11-2
cdr3_nt: TGTGCCAGCAGCTTAGTTAGCGGGAGGAACAATGAGCAGTTCTTC
cdr3_aa: CASSLVSGRNNEQFF

d_call: -
clone_size: -
j_call: TRBJ1-2
v_call: TRBV19
cdr3_nt: TGTGCCAGTACCGATACCCCGGGGAGGTCGGTCTCCTTCTATGGCTACACCTTC
cdr3_aa: CASTDTPGRSVSFYGYTF

d_call: TRBD2
clone_size: -
j_call: TRBJ2-1
v_call: TRBV25-1
cdr3_nt: TGTGCCAGCAGACCTAGCGGGAGGGCGAACAATGAGCAGTTCTTC
cdr3_aa: CASRPSGRANNEQFF

d_call: TRBD2
clone_size: once
j_call: TRBJ2-2
v_call: TRBV19
cdr3_nt: TGTGCCAGTAGTGTTCTAGCGGGAGTGGCCGGGGAGCTGTTTTTT
cdr3_aa: CASSVLAGVAGELFF

d_call: -
clone_size: -
j_call: TRBJ2-1
v_call: TRBV7-9
cdr3_nt: TGTGCCAGCAGCATCACCAATGAGCAGTTCTTC
cdr3_aa: CASSITNEQFF

d_call: -
clone_size: -
j_call: TRBJ1-3
v_call: TRBV9
cdr3_nt: TGTGCCAGCAGCGTAGTATTTCCAGGAGACACCATATATTTT
cdr3_aa: CASSVVFPGDTIYF

d_call: -
clone_size: -
j_call: TRBJ2-1
v_call: TRBV29-1
cdr3_nt: TGCAGCGTTGTGTACCGCGGGATTGAGCAGTTCTTC
cdr3_aa: CSVVYRGIEQFF

d_call: TRBD2
clone_size: -
j_call: TRBJ2-1
v_call: TRBV14
cdr3_nt: TGTGCCAGCAGCCAAGATTATGGACTAGCGGGAGGGCAGTTCTTC
cdr3_aa: CASSQDYGLAGGQFF

d_call: -
clone_size: once
j_call: TRBJ2-4
v_call: TRBV5-1
cdr3_nt: TGCGCCAGCAGCTCTGGGGGGGCCCTAGCCAAAAACATTCAGTACTTC
cdr3_aa: CASSSGGALAKNIQYF

d_call: TRBD1
clone_size: -
j_call: TRBJ1-2
v_call: TRBV7-9
cdr3_nt: TGTGCCAGCAGCTCGAACAGGGGGCGCAAAAGTGGCTACACCTTC
cdr3_aa: CASSSNRGRKSGYTF

d_call: TRBD1
clone_size: -
j_call: TRBJ2-2
v_call: TRBV2
cdr3_nt: TGTGCCAGCAGTGAACTTGGACAGGGACACACCGGGGAGCTGTTTTTT
cdr3_aa: CASSELGQGHTGELFF

d_call: -
clone_size: -
j_call: TRBJ1-5
v_call: TRBV19
cdr3_nt: TGTGCCAGTAGTACCTACCCGAAAGTAAGCAATCAGCCCCAGCATTTT
cdr3_aa: CASSTYPKVSNQPQHF

d_call: -
clone_size: -
j_call: TRBJ2-5
v_call: TRBV6-1
cdr3_nt: TGTGCCAGCAGTGCCCCCCCCGGGACGGTCCAAGAGACCCAGTACTTC
cdr3_aa: CASSAPPGTVQETQYF

d_call: TRBD2
clone_size: -
j_call: TRBJ2-5
v_call: TRBV5-1
cdr3_nt: TGCGCCAGCAGCATAGGACTAGCGGGAGAAAAGACCCAGTACTTC
cdr3_aa: CASSIGLAGEKTQYF